This is a list of T cell receptor beta chains from one sample in a study of long-term antiretroviral therapy in people with HIV. Only in-frame clones appear in the TCRdb table, and some are missing; sequencing was by immunoSEQ multiplex PCR. The sample consists of 23,000 or so clones, roughly 80% of them appearing once. The sample here was unsorted PBMCs, taken 2.1 years after starting antiretroviral therapy. The receptors here all came from a young man with HIV. CDR3s include the opening cysteine and the closing phenylalanine or tryptophan. The order of the fields is clone size, V gene, D gene, J gene, CDR3 protein, CDR3 DNA. A D gene is named only where the DNA matches it firmly. Clone size is given for some rows only: seen once, a few or many times, or a class if the clone is expanded.

size: few; V: TRBV6-5; D: NA; J: TRBJ1-2; CDR3: CASSYSSQNYGYTF; DNA: TGTGCCAGCAGTTACTCTTCCCAGAACTATGGCTACACCTTC
size: NA; V: TRBV27; D: NA; J: TRBJ2-7; CDR3: CASSLGVNYEQYF; DNA: TGTGCCAGCAGTTTGGGAGTGAACTACGAGCAGTACTTC
size: few; V: TRBV7-6; D: TRBD2; J: TRBJ2-1; CDR3: CASSLGTSGLYNEQFF; DNA: TGTGCCAGCAGCTTAGGGACTAGCGGTCTTTACAATGAGCAGTTCTTC
size: few; V: TRBV7-6; D: NA; J: TRBJ1-3; CDR3: CASSSEGNTIYF; DNA: TGTGCCAGCAGCTCCGAGGGAAACACCATATATTTT
size: NA; V: TRBV19; D: NA; J: TRBJ1-5; CDR3: CATKVYGKDSNQPQHF; DNA: TGTGCCACTAAGGTGTATGGGAAGGATAGCAATCAGCCCCAGCATTTT
size: NA; V: TRBV5-1; D: NA; J: TRBJ2-2; CDR3: CASSPDGANTGELFF; DNA: TGCGCCAGCAGCCCGGACGGCGCGAACACCGGGGAGCTGTTTTTT
size: NA; V: TRBV29-1; D: TRBD2; J: TRBJ2-4; CDR3: CSVGTSGTIQYF; DNA: TGCAGCGTTGGGACTAGCGGGACCATTCAGTACTTC
size: NA; V: TRBV7-3; D: TRBD2; J: TRBJ2-5; CDR3: CASSLQRGPQETQYF; DNA: TGTGCCAGCAGCTTACAGCGGGGGCCCCAAGAGACCCAGTACTTC
size: NA; V: TRBV27; D: NA; J: TRBJ2-3; CDR3: CASSLVASSTDTQYF; DNA: TGTGCCAGCAGTTTAGTGGCTTCCAGCACAGATACGCAGTATTTT
size: NA; V: TRBV28; D: TRBD1; J: TRBJ2-4; CDR3: CASTGAAKNIQYF; DNA: TGTGCCAGTACAGGGGCAGCCAAAAACATTCAGTACTTC
size: NA; V: TRBV28; D: NA; J: TRBJ1-2; CDR3: CASSPVGNGYTF; DNA: TGTGCCAGCAGCCCCGTCGGAAATGGCTACACCTTC
size: NA; V: TRBV19; D: NA; J: TRBJ2-2; CDR3: CASSTRGPGELFF; DNA: TGTGCCAGTAGTACCCGGGGACCCGGGGAGCTGTTTTTT
size: NA; V: TRBV7-2; D: NA; J: TRBJ1-3; CDR3: CAPTGTSGNTIYF; DNA: TGTGCCCCTACCGGGACGAGTGGAAACACCATATATTTT
size: once; V: TRBV10-1; D: TRBD1; J: TRBJ2-5; CDR3: CASRDGTGQETQYF; DNA: TGCGCCAGCAGGGACGGGACAGGTCAAGAGACCCAGTACTTC
size: NA; V: TRBV27; D: TRBD1; J: TRBJ2-1; CDR3: CASRTRTGRQFF; DNA: TGTGCCAGCAGAACCCGGACAGGGAGGCAGTTCTTC
size: medium-sized; V: TRBV12-5; D: TRBD1; J: TRBJ1-2; CDR3: CASGYKTGRYGYTF; DNA: TGTGCTAGTGGTTACAAGACAGGGCGCTATGGCTACACCTTC
size: few; V: TRBV7-9; D: NA; J: TRBJ1-2; CDR3: CASSLRGAGNYGYTF; DNA: TGTGCCAGCAGCTTGAGGGGGGCCGGAAACTATGGCTACACCTTC
size: NA; V: TRBV15; D: NA; J: TRBJ2-7; CDR3: CATSRTSFYEQYF; DNA: TGTGCCACCAGCAGGACTAGTTTTTACGAGCAGTACTTC
size: once; V: TRBV7-2; D: NA; J: TRBJ1-1; CDR3: CASSLVGQSNTEAFF; DNA: TGTGCCAGCAGCTTAGTAGGACAGTCGAACACTGAAGCTTTCTTT
size: NA; V: TRBV5-1; D: TRBD1; J: TRBJ1-1; CDR3: CASRTGGANTEAFF; DNA: TGCGCCAGCAGGACAGGGGGAGCGAACACTGAAGCTTTCTTT
size: NA; V: TRBV4-3; D: NA; J: TRBJ1-2; CDR3: CASSQDRAGNYGYTF; DNA: TGCGCCAGCAGCCAAGATCGTGCAGGGAACTATGGCTACACCTTC
size: once; V: TRBV20-1; D: NA; J: TRBJ2-5; CDR3: CSAQQETQYF; DNA: TGCAGTGCACAGCAAGAGACCCAGTACTTC
size: NA; V: TRBV30; D: NA; J: TRBJ1-4; CDR3: CAWSVPGEKLFF; DNA: TGTGCCTGGAGTGTCCCCGGTGAAAAACTGTTTTTT
size: NA; V: TRBV12-2; D: NA; J: TRBJ1-6; CDR3: CASRLAHHRVFSGNSPLHF; DNA: TGTGCAAGTCGCTTAGCGCATCACAGGGTCTTTTCGGGAAATTCACCCCTCCACTTT
size: NA; V: TRBV7-8; D: NA; J: TRBJ2-4; CDR3: CASSLVGVLAKNIQYF; DNA: TGTGCCAGCAGCTTAGTGGGGGTCTTAGCCAAAAACATTCAGTACTTC
size: NA; V: TRBV19; D: TRBD2; J: TRBJ2-1; CDR3: CASSDWGGNNEQFF; DNA: TGTGCCAGTAGTGACTGGGGAGGGAACAATGAGCAGTTCTTC
size: NA; V: TRBV28; D: TRBD2; J: TRBJ2-7; CDR3: CASSFPREGKRTYEQYF; DNA: TGTGCCAGCAGTTTTCCGCGGGAGGGAAAACGGACCTACGAGCAGTACTTC
size: NA; V: TRBV5-4; D: NA; J: TRBJ2-7; CDR3: CASSLWVVGDEQYF; DNA: TGTGCCAGCAGCTTGTGGGTTGTCGGGGACGAGCAGTACTTC
size: NA; V: TRBV6-5; D: TRBD1; J: TRBJ1-1; CDR3: CASSFLQGGRTEAFF; DNA: TGTGCCAGCAGTTTCCTACAGGGGGGGAGGACTGAAGCTTTCTTT
size: NA; V: TRBV6-1; D: NA; J: TRBJ1-6; CDR3: CATQVGRRDNSPLHF; DNA: TGTGCCACCCAAGTAGGGCGCCGGGATAATTCACCCCTCCACTTT
size: NA; V: TRBV4-2; D: TRBD1; J: TRBJ1-2; CDR3: CASSRGQGARTTF; DNA: TGTGCCAGCAGCCGAGGACAGGGGGCGCGGACGACCTTC
size: NA; V: TRBV28; D: NA; J: TRBJ2-2; CDR3: CASGGAIYGGELFF; DNA: TGTGCCAGCGGGGGGGCCATATATGGCGGGGAGCTGTTTTTT
size: NA; V: TRBV6-4; D: NA; J: TRBJ2-3; CDR3: CASRRDVTDTQYF; DNA: TGTGCCAGCAGGCGGGACGTCACAGATACGCAGTATTTT
size: NA; V: TRBV7-2; D: NA; J: TRBJ2-3; CDR3: CASSFLGSSPRADTQYF; DNA: TGTGCCAGCAGCTTTTTAGGTAGTAGTCCCCGGGCAGATACGCAGTATTTT
size: NA; V: TRBV7-6; D: NA; J: TRBJ2-1; CDR3: CASSLYLAPAFQFF; DNA: TGTGCCAGCAGCTTATATCTAGCGCCCGCATTTCAGTTCTTC
size: NA; V: TRBV4-1; D: NA; J: TRBJ2-7; CDR3: CASSQDRLNEQYF; DNA: TGCGCCAGCAGCCAAGATCGTCTGAACGAGCAGTACTTC
size: NA; V: TRBV27; D: TRBD2; J: TRBJ2-2; CDR3: CASRARLSGGAGELFF; DNA: TGTGCCAGCAGAGCCAGACTCAGCGGGGGGGCCGGGGAGCTGTTTTTT
size: once; V: TRBV4-3; D: NA; J: TRBJ1-2; CDR3: CASSQDFSQSYGYTF; DNA: TGCGCCAGCAGCCAAGATTTCTCGCAGAGCTATGGCTACACCTTC
size: once; V: TRBV2; D: NA; J: TRBJ2-2; CDR3: CASSGGTGELFF; DNA: TGTGCCAGCAGCGGGGGTACCGGGGAGCTGTTTTTT
size: NA; V: TRBV21-1; D: NA; J: TRBJ1-5; CDR3: CASSKVSFRGVYCNQPQHF; DNA: TGTGCCAGCAGCAAAGTATCCTTCCGAGGGGTATATTGCAATCAGCCCCAGCATTTT